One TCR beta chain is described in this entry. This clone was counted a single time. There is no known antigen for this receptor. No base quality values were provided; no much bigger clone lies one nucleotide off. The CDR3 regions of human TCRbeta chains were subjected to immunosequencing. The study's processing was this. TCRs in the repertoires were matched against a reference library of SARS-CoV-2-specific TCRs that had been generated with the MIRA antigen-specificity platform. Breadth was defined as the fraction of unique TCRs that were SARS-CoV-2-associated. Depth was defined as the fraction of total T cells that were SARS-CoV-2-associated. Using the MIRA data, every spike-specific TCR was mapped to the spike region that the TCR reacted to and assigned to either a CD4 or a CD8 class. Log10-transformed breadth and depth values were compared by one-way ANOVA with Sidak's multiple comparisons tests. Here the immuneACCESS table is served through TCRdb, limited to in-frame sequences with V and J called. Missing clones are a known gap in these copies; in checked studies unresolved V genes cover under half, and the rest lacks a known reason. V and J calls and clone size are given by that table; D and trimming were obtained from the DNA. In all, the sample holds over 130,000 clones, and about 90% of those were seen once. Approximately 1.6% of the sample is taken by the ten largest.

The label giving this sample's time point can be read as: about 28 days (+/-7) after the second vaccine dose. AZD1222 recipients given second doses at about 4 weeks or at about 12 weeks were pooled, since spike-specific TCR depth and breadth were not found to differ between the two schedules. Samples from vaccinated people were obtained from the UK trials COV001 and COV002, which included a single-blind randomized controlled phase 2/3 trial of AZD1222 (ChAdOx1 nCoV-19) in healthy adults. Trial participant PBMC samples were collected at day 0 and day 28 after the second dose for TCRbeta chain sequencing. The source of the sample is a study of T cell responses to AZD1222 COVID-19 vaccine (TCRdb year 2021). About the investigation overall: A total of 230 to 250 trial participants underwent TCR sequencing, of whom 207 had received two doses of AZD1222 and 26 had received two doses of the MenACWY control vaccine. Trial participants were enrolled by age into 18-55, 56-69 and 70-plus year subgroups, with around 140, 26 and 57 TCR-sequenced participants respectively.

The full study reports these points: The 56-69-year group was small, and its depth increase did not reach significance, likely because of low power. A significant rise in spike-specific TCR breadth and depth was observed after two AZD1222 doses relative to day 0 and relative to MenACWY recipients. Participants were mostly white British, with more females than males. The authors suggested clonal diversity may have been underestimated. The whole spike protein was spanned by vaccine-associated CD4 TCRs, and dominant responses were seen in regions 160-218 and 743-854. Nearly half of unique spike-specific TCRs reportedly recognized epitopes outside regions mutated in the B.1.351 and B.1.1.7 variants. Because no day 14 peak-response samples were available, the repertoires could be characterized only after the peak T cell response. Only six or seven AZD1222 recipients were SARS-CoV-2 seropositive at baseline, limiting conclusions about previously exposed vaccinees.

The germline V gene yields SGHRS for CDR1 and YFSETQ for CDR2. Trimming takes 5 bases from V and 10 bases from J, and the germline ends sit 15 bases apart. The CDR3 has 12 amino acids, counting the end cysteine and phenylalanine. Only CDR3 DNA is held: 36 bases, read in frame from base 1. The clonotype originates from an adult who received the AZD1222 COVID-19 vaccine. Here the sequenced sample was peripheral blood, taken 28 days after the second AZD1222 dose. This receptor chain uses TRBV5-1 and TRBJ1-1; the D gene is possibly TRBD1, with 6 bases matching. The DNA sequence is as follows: TGCGCCAGCAGATCCGGGACATCGGCAGCTTTCTTT. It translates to CASRSGTSAAFF.